A single sample gave rise to the 25 T cell receptor beta chains below, sequenced in a study of Tregs in tolerant kidney transplant recipients. The repertoire was sequenced with immunoSEQ multiplex PCR; TCRdb's copy has only in-frame clones and lacks some. In all, the sample yields roughly 50,000 clones. The sequences come from CD4+ T cells from blood, collected before the transplant. Source of these receptors: a human donor who received a combined kidney and bone marrow transplant.

Regarding this clone: Coverage ceases 3 residues before the CDR3 finishes, and the germline J gene fills in the end. The rearrangement links TRBV18 to TRBJ1-2; D is possibly TRBD1 (6 bases). V lost 0 bases, J lost 4 bases, and 18 bases lay in between. There are 17 residues in the CDR3. The germline V gene has CDR1 KGHSH and CDR2 LQKENI. The CDR3 spells CASSPPGTLGGGYGYTF. Incomplete CDR3 DNA: TGTGCCAGCTCACCACCTGGGACACTGGGTGGCGGCTATGGC.

A remark on this clone: The CDR3 end is not reached by the read, which stops 3 residues before it; the germline J gene fills it in. This chain joins TRBV19 and TRBJ2-2; tentative D call: TRBD2 (5 bases). Germline assignment: CDR1 LNHDA and CDR2 SQIVND (reference sequence). Trimming stripped 0 bases from V and 5 bases from J, with 13 bases between. The CDR3 covers 16 residues. CDR3 in amino acids: CASSIETGGRTGELFF. CDR3 bases read: TGTGCCAGTAGTATAGAGACGGGCGGGCGGACCGGGGAG.

A remark on this clone: The CDR3 is cut off 3 residues early in the read; its end comes from the germline J gene. The V and J genes are TRBV2 and TRBJ1-4; D might be TRBD1 (6 bases). From germline, CDR1 is SNHLY and CDR2 FYNNEI. This CDR3 contains 13 residues. V dropped 6 bases and J dropped 7 bases, with 12 bases sitting between them. Here the CDR3 reads CASRPGGGEKLFF. The CDR3 bases that were read are TGTGCCAGCAGGCCGGGGGGCGGTGAAAAA.

Worth noting for this clone: Sequencing ends 3 residues short of the CDR3 end; the germline J gene provides the rest. The gene calls are TRBV5-1 and TRBJ1-2, with TRBD1 matching 11 bases. CDR3 size: 15 residues. Germline loops: CDR1 SGHRS, CDR2 YFSETQ. The CDR3 is CASSLDIWTGGGYTF. CDR3 DNA (partial): TGCGCCAGCAGCTTGGATATATGGACAGGGGGCGGC.

For this clone: The read terminates 3 residues before the CDR3 end, so the remaining end is supplied by the germline J gene. The chain uses TRBV4-1 and TRBJ2-2; D gene unclear. Germline loops: CDR1 MGHRA, CDR2 YSYEKL. Deletions cut 1 base from V and 6 bases from J, with 12 bases between. The CDR3 runs 15 residues. The CDR3 loop reads CASSQGQGPAGELFF. The sequenced part of the CDR3 DNA is TGCGCCAGCAGCCAAGGACAAGGGCCGGCCGGGGAG.

Of note for this clone: The CDR3 end lies 3 residues beyond the end of the read and is filled in from the germline J gene. The chain uses TRBV7-2 and TRBJ2-2, with D perhaps TRBD2 (5 bases). CDR3 size: 15 residues. V was pared by 5 bases and J by 6 bases, with 16 bases between. From germline, CDR1 is SGHTA and CDR2 FQGNSA. CDR3: CASSTVRRRAGELFF. The part of the CDR3 DNA that was read is TGTGCCAGCAGCACGGTCCGGAGGCGGGCCGGGGAG.

Worth noting for this clone: The read ends 3 residues shy of where the CDR3 ends; the end is completed using the germline J gene. The chain employs TRBV2 and TRBJ1-2, with D unclear. Per germline, CDR1 SNHLY and CDR2 FYNNEI. The CDR3 has 14 amino acids. The V gene lost 3 bases and the J gene lost 0 bases, with 8 bases spanning the gap. The chain's CDR3 is CASSEGRTNYGYTF. CDR3 DNA (partial): TGTGCCAGCAGTGAGGGCAGAACTAACTATGGC.

As concerns this clone: The read gets to within 3 residues of the CDR3 end, and the germline J gene fills in the rest. This chain connects TRBV30 to TRBJ2-7; D is perhaps TRBD2 (5 bases). Trimming removed 3 bases at V and 3 bases at J, with 12 bases between. The germline CDR1 and CDR2 sequences are GTSNPN and SVGIG (reference sequence). The CDR3 covers 13 residues. CDR3 bases read: TGTGCCTGGAGAAGCCAGCGGAGCTACGAG. Protein product: CAWRSQRSYE. The CDR3 in its entirety is CAWRSQRSYEQYF.

To note about this clone: The CDR3 end falls 3 residues outside the read, so it is completed with the germline J gene. The chain carries TRBV7-9 and TRBJ1-1; D remains ambiguous. The V gene's germline CDR1 is SEHNR and CDR2 FQNEAQ (reference sequence). This CDR3 region has 14 residues. Trimming took off 0 bases at V and 1 base at J, with 6 bases between the two ends. Partial CDR3 DNA: TGTGCCAGCAGCTTAGCGGCCCAGAACACTGAA. As protein: CASSLAAQNTE. The whole CDR3 is CASSLAAQNTEAFF.

In regard to this clone: The read falls 3 residues short of the CDR3 end, and the missing part is taken from the germline J gene. The chain carries TRBV19 and TRBJ1-2, with D tentatively TRBD1 (6 bases). Germline-derived CDR1 and CDR2 are LNHDA and SQIVND (reference sequence). The CDR3 sequence is 15 residues long. Trimming took off 7 bases at V and 0 bases at J, with 15 bases between the two ends. The CDR3 protein is CASNKGDLSNYGYTF. CDR3 DNA, as far as it was read: TGTGCCAGTAACAAGGGGGACCTATCTAACTATGGC.

Points on this clone: The CDR3 end is not reached by the read, which stops 3 residues before it; the germline J gene fills it in. The same CDR3 is also encoded by other DNA sequences in this sample. This sequence joins TRBV2 and TRBJ2-2; 11 nucleotides align to TRBD2. The V gene's germline CDR1 is SNHLY and CDR2 FYNNEI. Trimming at V came to 4 bases and at J to 4 bases, leaving 2 bases not matched to a gene. The CDR3 is 15 residues long. CDR3 loop: CASSVGTSGTGELFF. The CDR3 bases that were read are TGTGCCAGCAGTGTGGGGACTAGCGGCACCGGGGAG.

Worth noting for this clone: The read stops 3 residues short of the end of the CDR3; the missing end is completed from the germline J gene. The chain uses TRBV7-9 and TRBJ2-5; weak D call: TRBD1 (6 bases). Germline CDR1 SEHNR, CDR2 FQNEAQ (reference sequence). CDR3 length equals 14 residues. The ends were cut back, 5 bases at V and 5 bases at J, with 15 bases in the middle. The CDR3 spells CASSQIGGTETQYF. CDR3 bases read: TGTGCCAGCAGCCAAATAGGGGGAACGGAGACC.

Note on this clone: Sequencing ends 3 residues short of the CDR3 end; the germline J gene provides the rest. The chain is built from TRBV29-1 and TRBJ1-1; D unclear. This CDR3 comprises 14 residues. CDR1 and CDR2 from the germline V gene are SQVTM and ANQGSEA. V lost 6 bases, J lost 5 bases, and 19 bases lay in between. The sequenced CDR3 bases are TGCAGCGTGGTCTTCCGGGTCTCTTGGACTGAA. This encodes CSVVFRVSWTE. The whole CDR3 is CSVVFRVSWTEAFF.

Regarding this clone: The read terminates 3 residues ahead of where the CDR3 ends, so the germline J gene completes it. The chain carries TRBV5-1 and TRBJ1-4; D unresolved. Trimming removed 1 base at V and 5 bases at J, with 9 bases between. The CDR3 runs 14 residues. From germline, CDR1 is SGHRS and CDR2 YFSETQ. CDR3: CASSLTELNEKLFF. CDR3 DNA (partial): TGCGCCAGCAGCTTGACAGAGCTGAATGAAAAA.

A note on this clone: The read comes to an end 3 residues before the CDR3 does, leaving the germline J gene to fill in the end. The gene calls are TRBV4-2 and TRBJ2-1; 9 bases fit TRBD1. In germline, CDR1 is LGHNA, CDR2 YNFKEQ. This CDR3 has 20 amino acids. J was trimmed by 0 bases and V by 4 bases; bases with no gene match: 16. The CDR3 is CASSRPTGGKHFSSYNEQFF. CDR3 DNA (partial): TGTGCCAGCAGCCGGCCCACAGGGGGCAAGCATTTCAGCTCCTACAATGAG.

Notes on this clone: Read sequence stops 3 residues before the CDR3 end, and the germline J gene provides the missing end. The chain employs TRBV5-1 and TRBJ1-4; TRBD1 matches at 8 bases. The CDR3 is 14 residues long. CDR1 and CDR2 from the germline V gene are SGHRS and YFSETQ. After removal of 4 bases from V and 8 bases from J, the junction contained 7 bases not matched to a gene. CDR3 sequence reads: CASSGQGAPEKLFF. CDR3 DNA, as far as it was read: TGCGCCAGCAGCGGGCAGGGGGCTCCGGAAAAA. The full variable domain, rest sourced from reference TRBV5-1 and TRBJ1-4, is KAGVTQTPRYLIKTRGQQVTLSCSPISGHRSVSWYQQTPGQGLQFLFEYFSETQRNKGNFPGRFSGRQFSNSRSEMNVSTLELGDSALYLCASSGQGAPEKLFFGSGTQLSVL.

With regard to this clone: The read stops 3 residues short of the end of the CDR3; the missing end is completed from the germline J gene. The identical CDR3 is also encoded by other nucleotide sequences in the sample. The J gene is TRBJ1-3, the V gene TRBV29-1, with 10 bases lining up with TRBD1. This CDR3 comprises 14 residues. V lost 6 bases, J lost 0 bases, and 2 bases stayed unmatched. CDR1 and CDR2 (germline): SQVTM, ANQGSEA. CDR3 in amino acids: CSVGQGGSGNTIYF. The part of the CDR3 DNA that was read is TGCAGCGTAGGACAGGGGGGCTCTGGAAACACC.

In the case of this clone: The missing CDR3 end, 3 residues past where the read stops, is filled in from the germline J gene. The rearrangement joins TRBV19 to TRBJ1-3; 9 bases are a match to TRBD1. Trimming took 3 bases from V and 0 from J; bases not matched to a gene: 9. This CDR3 is 18 amino acids long. Per the germline V gene, CDR1 is LNHDA and CDR2 is SQIVND (reference sequence). Partial CDR3 DNA: TGTGCCAGTAGTATCTCCGGGACAGGGCCACGCTCTGGAAACACC. Translating it yields CASSISGTGPRSGNT. The full CDR3 protein reads CASSISGTGPRSGNTIYF.

For this clone: The read falls 3 residues short of the CDR3 end, and the missing part is taken from the germline J gene. J is TRBJ1-5 and V is TRBV7-9; TRBD1 agrees at 8 bases. V lost 5 bases and J lost 3; bases outside the gene matches: 3. The CDR3 sequence is 14 residues long. Germline V gives CDR1 SEHNR, CDR2 FQNEAQ (reference sequence). The CDR3 loop reads CASSQTGDNQPQHF. CDR3 DNA (partial): TGTGCCAGCAGCCAGACAGGGGACAATCAGCCC. Full variable domain (rest looked up from reference TRBV7-9 and TRBJ1-5): DTGVSQNPRHKITKRGQNVTFRCDPISEHNRLYWYRQTLGQGPEFLTYFQNEAQLEKSRLLSDRFSAERPKGSFSTLEIQRTEQGDSAMYLCASSQTGDNQPQHFGDGTRLSIL.

For this clone: Coverage ceases 3 residues before the CDR3 finishes, and the germline J gene fills in the end. The gene calls are TRBV7-6 and TRBJ2-5, with 7 bases matching TRBD2. Germline V gives CDR1 SGHVS, CDR2 FNYEAQ. This CDR3 contains 14 residues. Trimming took 1 base from V and 4 from J; bases not matched to a gene: 3. The chain's CDR3 is CASSLGPGGETQYF. CDR3 DNA, as far as it was read: TGTGCCAGCAGCTTAGGTCCGGGGGGAGAGACC.

As regards this clone: The read ends 3 residues before the CDR3 terminus; that terminus is restored from the germline J gene. The chain links TRBV5-1 to TRBJ2-3; a weak D match, TRBD2 (6 bases). CDR1 is SGHRS, CDR2 YFSETQ, per germline. V lost 4 bases to trimming and J lost 0 bases, with 15 bases between them. The CDR3 totals 16 residues. The DNA read from the CDR3 is TGCGCCAGCAGCCTGGGGCGGGGTACTAGCACAGATACG. Amino acids: CASSLGRGTSTDT. The full-length CDR3 reads as CASSLGRGTSTDTQYF.

Turning to this clone: The read ends 3 residues shy of where the CDR3 ends; the end is completed using the germline J gene. The rearrangement links TRBV11-2 to TRBJ1-4; D ambiguous. V was clipped by 3 bases and J by 5 bases, with 13 bases between them. CDR3 length: 15 residues. CDR1 and CDR2 from the germline V gene are SGHAT and FQNNGV. Incomplete CDR3 DNA: TGTGCCAGCAGCTTGAGTGACTCCCGGAATGAAAAA. The encoded protein is CASSLSDSRNEK. The full CDR3 sequence reads CASSLSDSRNEKLFF.

Of note for this clone: The sequenced fragment ends 3 residues before the CDR3 boundary, so the rest is inferred from the germline J gene. This chain links TRBV7-9 with TRBJ1-1; the D is unclear. Germline CDR1 reads SEHNR; CDR2 reads FQNEAQ (reference sequence). V was cut by 1 base and J by 0 bases, with 6 bases left in between. The CDR3 is made up of 14 amino acids. CDR3 DNA (partial): TGTGCCAGCAGCTTAGAGGTCCTGAACACTGAA. It yields the protein CASSLEVLNTE. The full CDR3 is CASSLEVLNTEAFF.

Comments on this clone: With the read ending 3 residues before the CDR3 end, the germline J gene is used to fill in that end. The chain uses TRBV19 and TRBJ2-3, with D unresolved. Germline values: CDR1 LNHDA, CDR2 SQIVND (reference sequence). V lost 5 bases, J lost 0 bases, and 9 bases lay in between. The length of the CDR3 is 14 residues. CDR3: CASSLQHSTDTQYF. The DNA read from the CDR3 is TGTGCCAGTAGTCTACAGCACAGCACAGATACG.

Regarding this clone: The read terminates 3 residues before the CDR3 end, so the remaining end is supplied by the germline J gene. V gene TRBV7-2 combines with J gene TRBJ1-5; 8 bases align to TRBD1. V trimming: 2 bases; J trimming: 6 bases; junction bases outside the gene matches: 0. Germline V lookup: CDR1 SGHTA, CDR2 FQGNSA. The CDR3 sequence is 13 residues long. CDR3 sequence reads: CASSLQGAQPQHF. CDR3 DNA, as far as it was read: TGTGCCAGCAGCTTACAGGGGGCTCAGCCC.